This TCR beta chain was observed in a study of cytotoxic CD8 clonotypes in ibrutinib-treated CLL. At the level of the study: Partial response occurred in roughly 25 patients and complete response in 2; at median roughly 72 months, 14 remained remitted and some twelve progressed.

The CDR3 covers 17 residues. The V gene's germline CDR1 is LGHNA and CDR2 YSLEER. Trimming took off 0 bases at V and 3 bases at J, with 16 bases between the two ends. Generated by immunoSEQ multiplex PCR, the TCRdb table keeps only in-frame clones and is missing some. The top ten hold 13% of the sample, which has some 200,000 clones, about 72% seen once. Study observations and caveats: At ibrutinib response, clonality increased, and at progression it declined back toward baseline. At baseline, clonality was higher than in age-matched healthy donors and correlated with CD8+ counts.

Notes on this clone: Its cognate antigen is unknown.

The sequence was collected from a human donor with chronic lymphocytic leukemia. V is TRBV4-3 and J is TRBJ2-3; no clear D gene. Here the sequenced sample was PBMCs, taken after 24 months of ibrutinib treatment. CDR3 in DNA: TGCGCCAGCAGCCAAGATATAGTCCGAGGAAGAACAGATACGCAGTATTTT. It is translated as CASSQDIVRGRTDTQYF.